This T cell receptor (beta chain) was profiled in a study of blood T cell repertoires in COVID-19. The V gene lost 7 bases and the J gene lost 3 bases, with 12 bases spanning the gap. The CDR3 covers 13 residues. Looked up from germline, CDR1 is MNHEY and CDR2 is SVGAGI. Generated by immunoSEQ multiplex PCR, the TCRdb table keeps only in-frame clones and is missing some. The table shows 130,000 or so clones, with about 90% occurring only once. This sequence was found in a woman in her fifties or sixties with acute or convalescent COVID-19. The specimen was peripheral blood. The chain is built from TRBV6-5 and TRBJ1-1; D remains unclear. CDR3 DNA sequence: TGTGCCAGCACAACTACGGCGGACACTGAAGCTTTCTTT. Amino acids: CASTTTADTEAFF.